This T cell receptor beta chain was sequenced during a study of cytomegalovirus exposure and HLA in healthy donors. General study findings and limits: Listed as cytomegalovirus-associated were 150 or so TCR beta chains. Some V segments, including TRBV6-2 and TRBV6-3, were excluded as indistinguishable.

About this clone: No antigen is known for it.

Germline V CDR1 and CDR2: SGHTA, FQGNSA. The CDR3 extends over 17 amino acids. The J segment lost 4 bases and the V segment lost 6 bases, leaving 15 bases of the junction unmatched. This PCR relied on a set of 60 Vbeta primers and 13 Jbeta primers. Libraries were prepared by immunoSEQ multiplex PCR; TCRdb keeps only in-frame clonotypes and omits some of them. This table holds approximately 200,000 clones, approximately 79% found once. The genes are TRBV7-2 and TRBJ1-1, with 9 bases that match TRBD1. This TCR came from a girl aged 5 to 17 in good health and CMV-seropositive. Sequencing used PBMCs. This chain's CDR3 is CASRMRAGQGRRTEAFF. The CDR3, as DNA: TGTGCCAGCAGGATGAGAGCGGGACAGGGCCGTCGCACTGAAGCTTTCTTT.